Described below is a single T cell receptor (beta chain) sequence and its context. Using immunoSEQ multiplex PCR, the repertoire was profiled, and TCRdb retains in-frame clones only, with some absent. Of approximately 88,000 clones detected, nearly 95% appear once; the ten largest clones hold about 1%. This entry comes from a study of T cell changes during pregnancy in multiple sclerosis. In germline, CDR1 is MGHDK, CDR2 SYGVNS. Trimming removed 3 bases from V and 1 base from J, with 3 bases in between. This CDR3 is built from 12 residues. The chain carries TRBV25-1 and TRBJ2-5; D is unresolved. This receptor was obtained from a female donor with multiple sclerosis, enrolled in a pregnancy study. The source material was peripheral blood, sampled in the second trimester of pregnancy. CDR3 sequence reads: CASSDIQETQYF. CDR3 bases: TGTGCCAGCAGTGATATCCAAGAGACCCAGTACTTC.